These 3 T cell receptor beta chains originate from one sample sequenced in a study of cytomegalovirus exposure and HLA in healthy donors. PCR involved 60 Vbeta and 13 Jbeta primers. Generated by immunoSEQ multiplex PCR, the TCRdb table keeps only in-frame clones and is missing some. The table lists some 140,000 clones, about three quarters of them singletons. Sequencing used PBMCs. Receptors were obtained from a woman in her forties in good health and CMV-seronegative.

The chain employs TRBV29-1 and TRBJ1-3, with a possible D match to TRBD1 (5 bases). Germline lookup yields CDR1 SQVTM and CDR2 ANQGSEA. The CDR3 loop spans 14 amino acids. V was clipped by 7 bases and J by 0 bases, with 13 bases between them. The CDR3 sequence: CSARLDNSGNTIYF. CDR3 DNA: TGCAGCGCCCGTCTGGACAACTCTGGAAACACCATATATTTT. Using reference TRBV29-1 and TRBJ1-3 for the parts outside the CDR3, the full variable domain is SAVISQKPSRDICQRGTSLTIQCQVDSQVTMMFWYRQQPGQSLTLIATANQGSEATYESGFVIDKFPISRPNLTFSTLTVSNMSPEDSSIYLCSARLDNSGNTIYFGEGSWLTVV.

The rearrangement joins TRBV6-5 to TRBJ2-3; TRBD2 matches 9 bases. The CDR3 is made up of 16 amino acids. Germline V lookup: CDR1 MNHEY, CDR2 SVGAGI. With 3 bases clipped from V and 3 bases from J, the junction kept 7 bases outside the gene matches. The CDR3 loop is CASSYSPSGATDTQYF. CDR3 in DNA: TGTGCCAGCAGTTATTCCCCTAGCGGGGCGACAGATACGCAGTATTTT.

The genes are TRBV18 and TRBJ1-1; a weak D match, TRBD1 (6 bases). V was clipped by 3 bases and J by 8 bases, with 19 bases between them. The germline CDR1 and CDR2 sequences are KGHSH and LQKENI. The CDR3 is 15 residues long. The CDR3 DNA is TGTGCCAGCTCACCTCAGGGCAGGGGCTCGGAAGAAGCTTTCTTT. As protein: CASSPQGRGSEEAFF.